The 2 T cell receptor beta chains below were found in one sample sequenced in a study of siplizumab effects on memory and regulatory T cells. Profiled with immunoSEQ multiplex PCR; TCRdb holds only in-frame clones, not every one. This repertoire shows approximately 60,000 clones, roughly 96% found once; its top ten account for around 0.086%. Material: naive CD8+ T cells sorted from blood. The receptors were gathered from a human donor in good health.

This clone has only one observation. This chain joins TRBV4-1 and TRBJ2-1; 10 bases match TRBD1. CDR3 length equals 16 residues. CDR1 and CDR2 (germline): MGHRA, YSYEKL. After removal of 1 base from V and 3 bases from J, the junction contained 3 bases not matched to a gene. CDR3 DNA: TGCGCCAGCAGCCAAGCCGGGACAGGGGACTACAATGAGCAGTTCTTC. This codes for CASSQAGTGDYNEQFF.

The rearrangement uses TRBV14 and TRBJ2-6; TRBD1 aligns across 9 bases. Germline V gives CDR1 SGHDN, CDR2 FVKESK. The CDR3 is 14 residues long. The trim removed 3 bases at V and 13 bases at J, leaving 7 bases unmatched. CDR3 in amino acids: CASSQIGTGNVLTF. The CDR3 nucleotides are TGTGCCAGCAGCCAGATAGGGACAGGGAATGTCCTGACTTTC.